Shown below are 12 T cell receptor beta chains from a single sample sequenced in a study of blood T cell repertoires in COVID-19. Sequencing was performed with immunoSEQ multiplex PCR; in TCRdb, only in-frame clones are kept and a portion is missing. The data hold fewer than 200,000 clones, with around nine tenths observed a single time. The material sequenced was peripheral blood. These TCRs come from a woman aged 70 to 79 with COVID-19, enrolled during active disease.

As DNA, the CDR3 is TGTGCCAGCAGCCATGATCCGGGACTAGCGGGAATTGGCAATGAGCAGTTCTTC. Protein product: CASSHDPGLAGIGNEQFF. The chain uses TRBV4-2 and TRBJ2-1; 13 nucleotides line up with TRBD2. The CDR3 covers 18 residues. Germline CDR1 reads LGHNA; CDR2 reads YNFKEQ. V dropped 3 bases and J dropped 6; count of bases not matched to a gene: 11.

The rearrangement links TRBV6-2 or TRBV6-3 to TRBJ2-7; 11 positions agree with TRBD2. V was pared by 2 bases and J by 3 bases, with 0 bases of the junction left unmatched. There are 14 residues in the CDR3. CDR1 and CDR2 from the germline V gene are MNHEY and SVGEGT. In DNA form, the CDR3 reads TGTGCCAGCAGTTACGGACTAGCGGGCTACGAGCAGTACTTC. It codes for CASSYGLAGYEQYF.

J is TRBJ2-1 and V is TRBV6-5, with 11 bases lining up with TRBD1. This CDR3 has 15 residues. Per germline, CDR1 MNHEY and CDR2 SVGAGI. Trimming at V came to 2 bases and at J to 7 bases, leaving 4 bases not matched to a gene. In nucleotides, the CDR3 is TGTGCCAGCAGTTACGGGACAGGGGGAGGGAATGAGCAGTTCTTC. It is translated as CASSYGTGGGNEQFF.

This clone was recorded only once. This rearrangement joins TRBV7-6 to TRBJ2-3; D is possibly TRBD2 (6 bases). Germline CDR1 is SGHVS and CDR2 is FNYEAQ. The CDR3 contains 16 residues. V dropped 5 bases and J dropped 2 bases, with 17 bases sitting between them. The CDR3, as DNA: TGTGCCAGCAGCCTTAGCGGAGAGTCGCACACAGATACGCAGTATTTT. It yields the protein CASSLSGESHTDTQYF.

J is TRBJ1-1 and V is TRBV7-3, with D possibly TRBD1 on 6 matching bases. The CDR3 totals 15 residues. V was pared by 5 bases and J by 4 bases, with 17 bases between. The germline CDR1 and CDR2 sequences are SGHTA and FQGTGA. In DNA form, the CDR3 reads TGTGCCAGCAGCAATCGAGGGGGTGCGGCCACTGAAGCTTTCTTT. This translates into CASSNRGGAATEAFF.

This clone was observed a handful of times. The chain employs TRBV5-4 and TRBJ2-7, with 7 nucleotides matching TRBD2. The V segment lost 0 bases and the J segment 3 bases; nucleotides outside the gene matches: 3. The CDR3 is made up of 14 amino acids. Looked up from germline, CDR1 is SGHNT and CDR2 is YYREEE (reference sequence). The CDR3 sequence: CASSLEVAGYEQYF. Written as DNA, the CDR3 is TGTGCCAGCAGCTTGGAGGTAGCGGGCTACGAGCAGTACTTC. Full variable domain (outside the CDR3, taken from reference TRBV5-4 and TRBJ2-7): ETGVTQSPTHLIKTRGQQVTLRCSSQSGHNTVSWYQQALGQGPQFIFQYYREEENGRGNFPPRFSGLQFPNYSSELNVNALELDDSALYLCASSLEVAGYEQYFGPGTRLTVT.

The V gene is TRBV27, the J gene TRBJ1-4; D gene unclear. From germline, CDR1 is MNHEY and CDR2 SMNVEV (reference sequence). The V and J ends lost 5 bases and 2 bases respectively, with 9 bases between them. CDR3 length: 14 amino acids. Here the CDR3 DNA reads TGTGCCAGCAGTACCTACCCGACTAATGAAAAACTGTTTTTT. It translates to CASSTYPTNEKLFF.

The rearrangement joins TRBV25-1 to TRBJ1-1, with D possibly being TRBD1 (5 bases). CDR1 and CDR2 from the germline V gene are MGHDK and SYGVNS. The CDR3 has 15 amino acids. The V and J ends lost 3 bases and 2 bases respectively, with 13 bases between them. For the CDR3, the DNA is TGTGCCAGCAGTGACCCGGGGAGGGGCAACACTGAAGCTTTCTTT. This translates into CASSDPGRGNTEAFF.

The chain is built from TRBV7-9 and TRBJ1-2; the match to TRBD1 covers 9 bases. Per germline, CDR1 SEHNR and CDR2 FQNEAQ (reference sequence). Trimming at V came to 6 bases and at J to 5 bases, leaving 13 bases not matched to a gene. This CDR3 contains 16 residues. CDR3 sequence reads: CASRDPRTGEAYGYTF. The CDR3, as DNA: TGTGCCAGCAGGGACCCTAGGACAGGGGAAGCATATGGCTACACCTTC.

This chain connects TRBV7-2 to TRBJ2-1; a possible D gene is TRBD2 (5 bases). The germline CDR1 and CDR2 sequences are SGHTA and FQGNSA. The ends were cut back, 2 bases at V and 5 bases at J, with 7 bases in the middle. CDR3 length equals 13 residues. Written as DNA, the CDR3 is TGTGCCAGCAGCTTAATCGGGGACAATGAGCAGTTCTTC. Translation: CASSLIGDNEQFF.

The chain recombines TRBV7-6 with TRBJ2-1; 8 bases are shared with TRBD2. Germline loops: CDR1 SGHVS, CDR2 FNYEAQ. There are 16 residues in the CDR3. Trimming at V came to 2 bases and at J to 5 bases, leaving 8 bases not matched to a gene. The CDR3 region is CASSLWPGRGDNEQFF. The CDR3 region has the DNA TGTGCCAGCAGCTTATGGCCCGGGAGGGGTGACAATGAGCAGTTCTTC.

The chain is built from TRBV5-6 and TRBJ2-3, with 8 bases fitting TRBD2. V lost 2 bases and J lost 0; bases outside the gene matches: 2. Germline CDR1 reads SGHDT; CDR2 reads YYEEEE. The length of the CDR3 is 15 residues. CDR3 region: CASSLLAASTDTQYF. The CDR3 coding sequence is TGTGCCAGCAGCTTACTAGCGGCTAGCACAGATACGCAGTATTTT.